This T cell receptor beta chain was identified during a study of T cell responses to AZD1222 COVID-19 vaccine. Study-wide results and caveats: The study found Spike-specific TCR breadth and depth rose after two AZD1222 doses. Close to half of all spike-specific TCRs reportedly target regions of the variants that are unmutated. Baseline antibody screening turned up just a handful of seropositive AZD1222 recipients.

The ends were cut back, 4 bases at V and 5 bases at J, with 11 bases in the middle. The germline gives CDR1 KGHSH, CDR2 LQKENI. The CDR3 is made up of 13 amino acids. On this clone itself: Antigen specificity is unknown.

Only in-frame clones appear in the TCRdb table, and some are missing; sequencing was by immunoSEQ multiplex PCR. The table lists roughly 120,000 clones, approximately 91% of them singletons. The gene calls are TRBV18 and TRBJ1-2; D may be TRBD1 (6 bases). Here the sequenced sample was peripheral blood, taken on day 0 of AZD1222 vaccination. The sequence derives from an adult in good health. The chain's CDR3 is CASSQKRGYGYTF. In DNA form, the CDR3 reads TGTGCCAGCTCACAAAAAAGGGGGTATGGCTACACCTTC.